This TCR beta chain comes out of a study of cytomegalovirus exposure and HLA in healthy donors. About the study: HLA-typed donors were the source of 80 million to 90 million unique TCRs, which an early data release held. Findings and limits, study-wide: Both high specificity and high sensitivity reportedly marked the classifier's diagnosis of cytomegalovirus status. Later analysis suggested most CMV-associated TCR beta chains were HLA-restricted. Later analysis identified a missense DCLRE1C variant that was linked to TCR beta V- and J-gene trimming.

Primers: 60 Vbeta forward and 13 Jbeta reverse. Method: immunoSEQ multiplex PCR; TCRdb's copy keeps in-frame clones and lacks some. The sample includes 200,000 to 250,000 clones, over 80% of them seen just once. Trimming cost V 3 bases and J 2 bases, with 10 bases left between them. CDR3 size: 14 residues. In germline, CDR1 is SGHRS, CDR2 YFSETQ. Details on this clone: Its target is unknown.

The sequence was obtained from a woman aged 45-65 years in good health and CMV-seropositive. This chain links TRBV5-1 with TRBJ2-3; D remains ambiguous. Input material: PBMCs. CDR3 in amino acids: CASSSQLPTDTQYF. The CDR3 coding sequence is TGCGCCAGCAGCTCCCAACTGCCCACAGATACGCAGTATTTT.